This TCR beta chain was obtained from a study of CD8+ T cells in alopecia areata. Study background: Tofacitinib exposure lasted 6 to 18 months, followed by 6 months off drug.

Sequencing relied on a cDNA template that was reverse transcribed from extracted RNA. Profiling relied on immunoSEQ multiplex PCR, and the TCRdb table lists in-frame clones only, not all of them. The table shows around 150,000 clones, with 50% to 70% occurring only once. The CDR3 has 20 amino acids. The V end was cut by 2 bases, the J end by 2 bases, with 25 bases between. Treatment reported: oral pan-JAK inhibitor, 5-10 mg twice daily. Of note for this clone: The antigen is not known.

Findings of the study overall: Among the 100 top clones, expanded CD8+ clones, like scalp clonality, were significantly decreased by tofacitinib.

The receptor was derived from a human donor with alopecia areata. This chain uses TRBV23-1 with TRBJ1-5; perhaps TRBD1 as D (5 bases). TRBV23-1 counts as an open reading frame of uncertain function. Sample: CD4+ T cells sorted from blood, taken at week 4, from a patient treated with tofacitinib. CDR3 protein: CASSQMESSAGWGCNQPQHF. The CDR3, as DNA: TGCGCCAGCAGTCAAATGGAGTCGTCGGCAGGATGGGGGTGCAATCAGCCCCAGCATTTT.